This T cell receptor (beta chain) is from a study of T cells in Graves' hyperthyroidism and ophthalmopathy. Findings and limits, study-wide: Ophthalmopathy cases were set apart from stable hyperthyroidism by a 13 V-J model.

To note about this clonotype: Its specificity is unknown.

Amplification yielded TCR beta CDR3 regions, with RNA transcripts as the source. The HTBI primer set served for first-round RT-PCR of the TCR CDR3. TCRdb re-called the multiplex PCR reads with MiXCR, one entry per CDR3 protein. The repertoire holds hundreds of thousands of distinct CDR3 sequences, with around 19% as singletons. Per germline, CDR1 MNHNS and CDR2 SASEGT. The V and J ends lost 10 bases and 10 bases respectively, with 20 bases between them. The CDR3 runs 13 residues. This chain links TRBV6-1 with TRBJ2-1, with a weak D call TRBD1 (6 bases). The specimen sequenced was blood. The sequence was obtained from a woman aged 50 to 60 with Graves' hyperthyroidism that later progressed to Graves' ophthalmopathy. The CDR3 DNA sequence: TGTGCCATCCGCCCACAGGGATCGGGAGAGCAGTTCTTC. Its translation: CAIRPQGSGEQFF.